This is a list of T cell receptor beta chains from one sample in a study of a mutant IDH1 vaccine in newly diagnosed glioma. The table came from immunoSEQ multiplex PCR; TCRdb's copy has only in-frame clones and leaves some out. The sample holds 75,000 to 80,000 clones, roughly nine tenths seen once. Antigens for these TCRs are unknown. The sequencing here drew on PBMCs, taken from a glioma patient whose treatment included an IDH1 peptide vaccine. The source is a woman aged 45-60 years with glioma. The CDR3 runs from the conserved cysteine through the conserved F or W. The order of the fields is clone size, D gene, J gene, V gene, CDR3 protein, CDR3 DNA. A D gene is named only where the DNA matches it firmly. Rows may omit the clone size; those that give it use once, few, many or a size class.

NA TRBD2 TRBJ2-1 TRBV7-9 CASSKSGTSGKRLFNEQFF TGTGCCAGCAGCAAATCCGGGACTAGCGGGAAGAGGCTTTTCAATGAGCAGTTCTTC
once TRBD1 TRBJ2-7 TRBV28 CASSSGQGGYEQYF TGTGCCAGCAGCTCGGGACAGGGGGGCTACGAGCAGTACTTC
NA NA TRBJ2-7 TRBV10-3 CASKSPGQSPYGQYF TGTGCCTCAAAAAGCCCCGGACAGTCCCCGTACGGGCAGTACTTC
NA TRBD1 TRBJ2-3 TRBV28 CASSTPTGGWNTQYF TGTGCCAGCAGTACACCGACAGGGGGCTGGAATACGCAGTATTTT
NA NA TRBJ2-7 TRBV28 CASSSTRDGIFSYEQYF TGTGCCAGCAGTTCTACTCGGGACGGAATTTTCTCCTACGAGCAGTACTTC
NA NA TRBJ2-7 TRBV11-2 CASSLVHYEQYF TGTGCCAGCAGCTTAGTTCACTACGAGCAGTACTTC
NA NA TRBJ1-2 TRBV28 CASGHRKSNYGYTF TGTGCCAGCGGCCACAGAAAATCTAACTATGGCTACACCTTC
NA NA TRBJ2-7 TRBV18 CASSPQGSRHEQYF TGTGCCAGCTCACCCCAAGGGAGTAGACACGAGCAGTACTTC
NA TRBD1 TRBJ2-7 TRBV9 CASSPDTGGIGEQYF TGTGCCAGCAGCCCCGATACAGGGGGGATTGGAGAGCAGTACTTC
NA TRBD1 TRBJ2-1 TRBV5-8 CASSFSGQVYNEQFF TGTGCCAGCAGCTTTTCGGGACAGGTATACAATGAGCAGTTCTTC
NA TRBD2 TRBJ2-5 TRBV14 CASSGGRPQETQYF TGTGCCAGCAGCGGCGGGAGACCCCAAGAGACCCAGTACTTC
once NA TRBJ1-4 TRBV27 CASSGRGFNEKLFF TGTGCCAGCAGTGGCAGGGGTTTTAATGAAAAACTGTTTTTT
NA TRBD2 TRBJ2-3 TRBV7-9 CASSLSGGRARMYTQYF TGTGCCAGCAGCTTATCCGGCGGGAGGGCCCGGATGTATACGCAGTATTTT
NA NA TRBJ2-1 TRBV10-2 CASSSDTSLYNEQFF TGCGCCAGCAGTTCGGACACTAGCCTCTACAATGAGCAGTTCTTC
NA TRBD2 TRBJ2-5 TRBV28 CASSKAGGTQETQYF TGTGCCAGCAGTAAAGCGGGAGGGACGCAAGAGACCCAGTACTTC
NA NA TRBJ1-1 TRBV28 CASSLGRDREAFF TGTGCCAGCTCTCTTGGGCGGGATCGGGAAGCTTTCTTT
NA NA TRBJ2-7 TRBV28 CASSFPGDLYEQYF TGTGCCAGCAGTTTCCCCGGGGACCTCTACGAGCAGTACTTC
NA TRBD1 TRBJ2-7 TRBV4-1 CASSHPVQGLNYEQYF TGCGCCAGCAGCCACCCCGTACAGGGGCTGAACTACGAGCAGTACTTC
NA TRBD1 TRBJ1-2 TRBV18 CASSLGTGESYGYTF TGTGCCAGCTCGCTTGGGACAGGGGAATCCTATGGCTACACCTTC
NA NA TRBJ1-1 TRBV5-1 CASSLADKNTEAFF TGCGCCAGCAGCTTGGCAGATAAGAACACTGAAGCTTTCTTT
NA NA TRBJ2-7 TRBV2 CASSGGLYEQYF TGTGCCAGCAGTGGCGGGCTCTACGAGCAGTACTTC
NA NA TRBJ1-1 TRBV27 CASKQGNTEAFF TGTGCCAGCAAACAGGGGAACACTGAAGCTTTCTTT
NA TRBD2 TRBJ2-7 TRBV5-8 CASSLWAGEYEQYF TGTGCCAGCAGCTTGTGGGCGGGAGAATACGAGCAGTACTTC
NA TRBD1 TRBJ2-7 TRBV30 CAWSKPGQSSYEQYF TGTGCCTGGAGTAAACCGGGACAGAGCTCCTACGAGCAGTACTTC
NA TRBD2 TRBJ2-1 TRBV28 CASRASGRNEQFF TGTGCCAGCAGGGCTAGCGGGAGGAATGAGCAGTTCTTC
NA TRBD2 TRBJ2-1 TRBV5-4 CASSPGASGTNEQFF TGTGCCAGCAGCCCGGGGGCTAGCGGGACCAATGAGCAGTTCTTC
NA NA TRBJ2-7 TRBV10-3 CAITGNGEQYF TGTGCCATCACAGGGAACGGGGAGCAGTACTTC
NA NA TRBJ1-1 TRBV19 CASSIRRSRAFF TGTGCCAGTAGTATCCGGAGGTCCCGAGCTTTCTTT
NA TRBD2 TRBJ2-3 TRBV5-1 CASSLALAGSADTQYF TGCGCCAGCAGCTTGGCTCTAGCGGGATCTGCAGATACGCAGTATTTT
NA TRBD2 TRBJ2-1 TRBV30 CACTSGRINEQFF TGTGCCTGTACTAGCGGGAGAATCAATGAGCAGTTCTTC
NA TRBD1 TRBJ1-4 TRBV19 CASASLQGREEKLFF TGTGCCAGCGCAAGCCTACAGGGGCGGGAGGAAAAACTGTTTTTT